One and the same sample provided the 30 T cell receptor beta chains below, sequenced in a study of T cells in women clearing cervical HPV infection. TCRdb's copy holds only in-frame clones and misses some; the assay was immunoSEQ multiplex PCR. The table for this sample gives roughly 50,000 clones. Sequenced: blood buffy coat. These receptors all come from a woman aged 18 to 75 with a cervical HPV16 infection that either progressed to CIN3+ or cleared (not recorded which).

Regarding this clone: The read halts 3 residues ahead of the CDR3 end, with the missing end drawn from the germline J gene. J is TRBJ2-7 and V is TRBV28; D is possibly TRBD1 (5 bases). V lost 4 bases to trimming and J lost 5 bases, with 12 bases between them. Germline V lookup: CDR1 MDHEN, CDR2 SYDVKM. There are 13 residues in the CDR3. The part of the CDR3 DNA that was read is TGTGCCAGCAGTTCTCAGGGTCCCCACGAG. Translating gives CASSSQGPHE. The CDR3 in full is CASSSQGPHEQYF.

The CDR3 DNA, read in part, is TGTGCCAGTAGTGGCCTAAGCGGGGACTATGGC. It specifies CASSGLSGDYG. The complete CDR3 protein is CASSGLSGDYGYTF. V usage is TRBV19 and J usage is TRBJ1-2; D unresolved. The CDR3 end is not reached by the read, which stops 3 residues before it; the germline J gene fills it in. This CDR3 contains 14 residues. The germline V gene has CDR1 LNHDA and CDR2 SQIVND (reference sequence). Trimming stripped 5 bases from V and 3 bases from J, with 13 bases between.

As regards this clone: The DNA ends 3 residues before the CDR3 does, and the rest of the CDR3 is filled in from the germline J gene. The V and J genes are TRBV7-9 and TRBJ2-5, with 14 bases matching TRBD2. Looked up from germline, CDR1 is SEHNR and CDR2 is FQNEAQ (reference sequence). The CDR3 has 15 residues. The J segment lost 5 bases and the V segment lost 5 bases, leaving 4 bases of the junction unmatched. The sequenced CDR3 bases are TGTGCCAGCAGCCCCCGGACTAGCGGGGGGGAGACC. Encoded protein: CASSPRTSGGET. The complete CDR3 protein is CASSPRTSGGETQYF.

As for this clone: The CDR3 is cut off 3 residues early in the read; its end comes from the germline J gene. V and J are TRBV10-3 and TRBJ1-2, with no clear D. The V gene's germline CDR1 is ENHRY and CDR2 SYGVKD. The CDR3 totals 13 residues. The CDR3 DNA, read in part, is TGTGCCATCAGTGAGTCGACGGTCGGGGGC. Translated: CAISESTVGG. The full CDR3 protein reads CAISESTVGGYTF.

Worth noting for this clone: With the read ending 3 residues before the CDR3 end, the germline J gene is used to fill in that end. The chain uses TRBV11-3 and TRBJ2-3, with 8 bases that match TRBD2. The V gene's germline CDR1 is SGHNT and CDR2 YENEEA. V shed 1 base, J shed 3 bases, and the junction held 0 bases outside the gene matches. The CDR3 runs 14 residues. The sequenced CDR3 bases are TGTGCCAGCAGCTTAGCGGGGGGGACAGATACG. Translation: CASSLAGGTDT. The whole CDR3 region reads CASSLAGGTDTQYF. The full variable domain, in which reference TRBV11-3 and TRBJ2-3 provide the parts outside the CDR3, is EAGVVQSPRYKIIEKKQPVAFWCNPISGHNTLYWYLQNLGQGPELLIRYENEEAVDDSQLPKDRFSAERLKGVDSTLKIQPAELGDSAVYLCASSLAGGTDTQYFGPGTRLTVL.

The chain's CDR3 is CASSPKPQGGANTGELFF. The CDR3 DNA, read in part, is TGCGCCAGCAGCCCTAAGCCACAGGGAGGGGCGAACACCGGGGAG. The chain recombines TRBV5-1 with TRBJ2-2; weak D call: TRBD2 (7 bases). The CDR3 goes on 3 residues after the read ends, and that part is filled in from the germline J gene. The CDR3 covers 18 residues. Germline CDR1 reads SGHRS; CDR2 reads YFSETQ. V shed 4 bases and J shed 0 bases, with 19 bases lying between them.

Notes on this clone: The missing CDR3 end, 3 residues past where the read stops, is filled in from the germline J gene. This sequence joins TRBV5-1 and TRBJ1-2; D is perhaps TRBD1 (6 bases). This CDR3 is built from 15 residues. Deletions cut 0 bases from V and 2 bases from J, with 11 bases between. CDR1 and CDR2 from the germline V gene are SGHRS and YFSETQ. CDR3 sequence: CASSLAAGANYGYTF. CDR3 DNA (partial): TGCGCCAGCAGCTTGGCAGCAGGGGCAAACTATGGC.

About this clone itself: The read is 3 residues too short to cover the CDR3 end, so that end is filled in from the germline J gene. V is TRBV13 and J is TRBJ1-4, with D unclear. The germline gives CDR1 PRHDT, CDR2 FYEKMQ (reference sequence). Trimming removed 2 bases at V and 8 bases at J, with 9 bases between. The CDR3 loop spans 13 amino acids. The CDR3 here is CASSLRPREKLFF. CDR3 bases read: TGTGCCAGCAGCTTAAGGCCAAGAGAAAAA.

As to this clone: With the read ending 3 residues before the CDR3 end, the germline J gene is used to fill in that end. V gene TRBV29-1 combines with J gene TRBJ1-2; tentative D call: TRBD1 (6 bases). CDR1 and CDR2 from the germline V gene are SQVTM and ANQGSEA. This CDR3 is 12 amino acids long. The CDR3 DNA, read in part, is TGCAGCGTTGTACAGGGAGATAAAGGC. This translates into CSVVQGDKG. The complete CDR3 protein is CSVVQGDKGYTF.

In the case of this clone: Sequencing ends 3 residues short of the CDR3 end; the germline J gene provides the rest. The rearrangement joins TRBV19 to TRBJ1-2; a possible D gene is TRBD1 (5 bases). V was cut by 8 bases and J by 3 bases, with 13 bases left in between. The CDR3 totals 13 residues. Germline CDR1 is LNHDA and CDR2 is SQIVND (reference sequence). CDR3 DNA, as far as it was read: TGTGCCAGTGAGTCGGGGGGTTACTATGGC. Encoded protein: CASESGGYYG. The whole CDR3 protein is CASESGGYYGYTF.

A remark on this clone: The CDR3 is cut off 3 residues early in the read; its end comes from the germline J gene. The chain carries TRBV5-1 and TRBJ2-1, with 7 nucleotides matching TRBD2. The length of the CDR3 is 14 residues. J lost 7 bases, V lost 3 bases, and 7 bases had no gene match. The V gene's germline CDR1 is SGHRS and CDR2 YFSETQ. CDR3 DNA, as far as it was read: TGCGCCAGCAGCTCAGGCACGGGGGGAAATGAG. This sequence encodes CASSSGTGGNE. The full CDR3 protein reads CASSSGTGGNEQFF.

Worth noting for this clone: The observed sequence ends 3 residues before the CDR3 terminus, with the missing tail filled in from the germline J gene. The chain carries TRBV27 and TRBJ2-7; TRBD2 matches 13 bases. Germline CDR1 is MNHEY and CDR2 is SMNVEV (reference sequence). The CDR3 loop spans 15 amino acids. V was clipped by 4 bases and J by 5 bases; unmatched bases: 5. The chain's CDR3 is CASSWTSGSRNEQYF. CDR3 DNA, as far as it was read: TGTGCCAGCAGTTGGACTAGCGGGAGTAGGAACGAG.

Regarding this clone: The read comes to an end 3 residues before the CDR3 does, leaving the germline J gene to fill in the end. This chain links TRBV30 with TRBJ2-5; D is uncertain. Trimming cost V 0 bases and J 4 bases, with 6 bases left between them. The CDR3 runs 12 residues. Germline CDR1 is GTSNPN and CDR2 is SVGIG (reference sequence). The covered CDR3 bases are TGTGCCTGGAGTGTGGCTTTAGAGACC. The encoded protein is CAWSVALET. The whole CDR3 protein is CAWSVALETQYF.

This chain's CDR3 is CSARDLVGSTSGSYEQFF. The part of the CDR3 DNA that was read is TGCAGTGCTAGAGATCTCGTTGGTAGTACTAGCGGGAGCTATGAG. The genes are TRBV20-1 and TRBJ2-1; 11 nucleotides align to TRBD2. The CDR3 end lies 3 residues beyond the end of the read and is filled in from the germline J gene. Trimming took 0 bases from V and 8 from J; bases not matched to a gene: 15. This CDR3 has 18 residues. Germline V CDR1 and CDR2: DFQATT, SNEGSKA (reference sequence).

A note on this clone: The read ends 3 residues shy of where the CDR3 ends; the end is completed using the germline J gene. The chain uses TRBV29-1 and TRBJ2-3; 7 nucleotides match TRBD2. This CDR3 comprises 14 residues. In germline, CDR1 is SQVTM, CDR2 ANQGSEA. J lost 2 bases, V lost 8 bases, and 10 bases had no gene match. The CDR3 DNA, read in part, is TGCAGCTTGGGGGGGGGTGTAAACACAGATACG. It encodes CSLGGGVNTDT. In full, the CDR3 is CSLGGGVNTDTQYF.

Worth noting for this clone: The read comes to an end 3 residues before the CDR3 does, leaving the germline J gene to fill in the end. The V call is TRBV20-1, the J call TRBJ2-1, with 10 bases that match TRBD2. V was pared by 0 bases and J by 5 bases, with 7 bases of the junction left unmatched. This CDR3 contains 16 residues. CDR1 is DFQATT and CDR2 is SNEGSKA in the germline V gene (reference sequence). This CDR3 reads CSAREWTSGRDNEQFF. The CDR3 DNA, read in part, is TGCAGTGCTAGAGAGTGGACTAGCGGTAGGGACAATGAG.

A note on this clone: The CDR3 end falls 3 residues outside the read, so it is completed with the germline J gene. The rearrangement joins TRBV6-2 or TRBV6-3 to TRBJ2-2, with 8 bases fitting TRBD2. CDR3 length: 14 amino acids. Per the germline V gene, CDR1 is MNHEY and CDR2 is SVGEGT. The sequenced CDR3 bases are TGTGCCAGCAGTTCGGGGGGGATGGATGAAAAG. Its protein is CASSSGGMDEK. The full CDR3 protein reads CASSSGGMDEKLFF.

Concerning this clone: The sequence runs out 3 residues before the end of the CDR3; the remainder is reconstructed from the germline J gene. The chain carries TRBV10-3 and TRBJ2-1; TRBD2 matches at 12 bases. The CDR3 is 15 residues long. J was trimmed by 7 bases and V by 3 bases; bases with no gene match: 4. Germline assignment: CDR1 ENHRY and CDR2 SYGVKD. The CDR3: CAISDRLAGENEQFF. The DNA read from the CDR3 is TGTGCCATCAGTGATCGACTAGCGGGGGAGAATGAG.

As for this clone: With the read ending 3 residues before the CDR3 end, the germline J gene is used to fill in that end. The chain employs TRBV5-1 and TRBJ2-5, with D maybe TRBD1 (6 bases). The CDR3 has 15 amino acids. With 1 base removed from V and 5 bases from J, the gap between germline ends came to 15 bases. Germline V gene sequence: CDR1 SGHRS, CDR2 YFSETQ. The CDR3 sequence: CASSLSMGARETQYF. The sequenced CDR3 bases are TGCGCCAGCAGCTTGAGTATGGGGGCGAGGGAGACC.

CDR3 sequence: CASSQSGGATEQYF. CDR3 bases read: TGTGCCAGCAGCCAAAGCGGGGGGGCGACCGAG. The rearrangement links TRBV5-6 to TRBJ2-7; 10 bases agree with TRBD2. The read is 3 residues too short to cover the CDR3 end, so that end is filled in from the germline J gene. V dropped 4 bases and J dropped 6; count of bases not matched to a gene: 7. This CDR3 spans 14 amino acids. Looked up from germline, CDR1 is SGHDT and CDR2 is YYEEEE.

Remarks on this clone: The read finishes 3 residues shy of the CDR3 end, and the germline J gene is used to complete it. V is TRBV19 and J is TRBJ1-5, with D possibly being TRBD1 (6 bases). The germline V gene has CDR1 LNHDA and CDR2 SQIVND (reference sequence). V lost 4 bases, J lost 0 bases, and 10 bases lay in between. The CDR3 is 15 residues long. CDR3 bases read: TGTGCCAGTAGTAGGGGGCCTAATAGCAATCAGCCC. This gives the protein CASSRGPNSNQP. The entire CDR3 protein is CASSRGPNSNQPQHF.

On this clone: The read ends 3 residues before the CDR3 terminus; that terminus is restored from the germline J gene. The rearrangement uses TRBV6-2 or TRBV6-3 and TRBJ2-4; 9 bases map to TRBD1. The CDR3 runs 15 residues. Germline CDR1 is MNHEY and CDR2 is SVGEGT. The CDR3 sequence: CASSSFWTGEQPQYF. CDR3 DNA, as far as it was read: TGTGCCAGCAGTTCTTTCTGGACAGGGGAACAGCCT.

Worth noting for this clone: The CDR3 end falls 3 residues outside the read, so it is completed with the germline J gene. The chain has TRBV2 and TRBJ2-2; the D gene is possibly TRBD2 (6 bases). V was shortened by 2 bases and J by 1 base, with 11 bases between the two germline ends. Looked up from germline, CDR1 is SNHLY and CDR2 is FYNNEI. The CDR3 has 16 residues. The CDR3 protein is CASSERRVRNTGELFF. CDR3 DNA (partial): TGTGCCAGCAGTGAAAGGAGGGTCAGGAACACCGGGGAG. Full variable domain (rest looked up from reference TRBV2 and TRBJ2-2): EPEVTQTPSHQVTQMGQEVILRCVPISNHLYFYWYRQILGQKVEFLVSFYNNEISEKSEIFDDQFSVERPDGSNFTLKIRSTKLEDSAMYFCASSERRVRNTGELFFGEGSRLTVL.

On this clone: The CDR3 goes on 3 residues after the read ends, and that part is filled in from the germline J gene. The chain recombines TRBV19 with TRBJ1-5, with D possibly being TRBD1 (6 bases). The CDR3 contains 15 residues. Germline V CDR1 and CDR2: LNHDA, SQIVND (reference sequence). V lost 3 bases and J lost 3, with 12 bases in between. This CDR3 is CASSITGINNQPQHF. The part of the CDR3 DNA that was read is TGTGCCAGTAGTATCACAGGGATTAACAATCAGCCC.

Notes on this clone: The CDR3 is cut off 3 residues early in the read; its end comes from the germline J gene. J is TRBJ2-1 and V is TRBV12-3 or TRBV12-4, with D perhaps TRBD1 (5 bases). V shed 5 bases and J shed 2 bases, with 10 bases lying between them. CDR3 length equals 14 residues. The CDR3 sequence is CASSRGEAYNEQFF. The covered CDR3 bases are TGTGCCAGCAGTAGGGGCGAGGCCTACAATGAG.

Comments on this clone: The read ends 3 residues before the CDR3 terminus; that terminus is restored from the germline J gene. V is TRBV10-3 and J is TRBJ1-5; D is undetermined. From germline, CDR1 is ENHRY and CDR2 SYGVKD. The CDR3 has 14 amino acids. V dropped 10 bases and J dropped 3 bases, with 16 bases sitting between them. The CDR3 sequence: CATVDPASNQPQHF. CDR3 DNA (partial): TGTGCCACCGTAGATCCCGCTTCCAATCAGCCC.

As for this clone: Read data end 3 residues before the CDR3 end; the end is taken from the germline J gene. The gene calls are TRBV30 and TRBJ1-5, with no clear D. V was trimmed by 3 bases and J by 4 bases, leaving 10 bases between them. The CDR3 length is 13 residues. The germline V gene encodes CDR1 GTSNPN and CDR2 SVGIG (reference sequence). The CDR3 DNA, read in part, is TGTGCCTGGAGCGGACTGGGGAATCAGCCC. Its translation is CAWSGLGNQP. The full-length CDR3 reads as CAWSGLGNQPQHF.

Points on this clone: Read sequence stops 3 residues before the CDR3 end, and the germline J gene provides the missing end. V usage is TRBV7-2 and J usage is TRBJ2-3; D is undetermined. The length of the CDR3 is 14 residues. From germline, CDR1 is SGHTA and CDR2 FQGNSA. The sequenced CDR3 bases are TGTGCCAGCAGCTCAAGCCCCAGGAAAGAGACG. This codes for CASSSSPRKET. The whole CDR3 sequence reads CASSSSPRKETQYF.

Worth noting for this clone: Sequencing ends 3 residues short of the CDR3 end; the germline J gene provides the rest. The V call is TRBV7-2, the J call TRBJ2-4; 7 nucleotides align to TRBD1. This CDR3 contains 14 residues. Germline-derived CDR1 and CDR2 are SGHTA and FQGNSA. The CDR3 DNA, read in part, is TGTGCCAGCAGCTTCGACAGGGAAAATCAGCCT. Its protein product is CASSFDRENQP. The full-length CDR3 reads as CASSFDRENQPQYF.

Comment on this clone: The sequenced fragment ends 3 residues before the CDR3 boundary, so the rest is inferred from the germline J gene. The chain recombines TRBV7-6 with TRBJ2-3, with a possible D match to TRBD2 (5 bases). Germline V gene lookup returns CDR1 SGHVS and CDR2 FNYEAQ. This CDR3 contains 18 residues. V was pared by 2 bases and J by 2 bases, with 20 bases between. CDR3 sequence: CASSLPRTGGPHTDTQYF. The part of the CDR3 DNA that was read is TGTGCCAGCAGCTTACCGAGGACTGGCGGGCCCCACACAGATACG.